This T cell receptor (beta chain) was recovered during a study of blood T cell repertoires in COVID-19. For the study at large: Specimens from acute and convalescent COVID-19 originated in the United States, Italy and Spain. The analysed material was cDNA or gDNA that came from T cells, B-cell-depleted T cells, or PBMCs.

In the authors' methods: Amplifying reference gene primers gave estimates of nucleated cell counts. Generated by immunoSEQ multiplex PCR, the TCRdb table keeps only in-frame clones and is missing some. D and trimming come from the DNA, and the V and J calls and clone size come from that table. Of about 220,000 clones listed, 80% to 90% are singletons. The V gene's germline CDR1 is KGHSH and CDR2 LQKENI. The CDR3 totals 15 residues. The V end lost 3 bases, the J end lost 6 bases, and 15 bases lay between the germline ends. The sequence was collected from a man in his fifties who had recovered from COVID-19. The chain has TRBV18 and TRBJ1-5; D possibly corresponds to TRBD1 (5 bases). The sample comprised peripheral blood. This CDR3 reads CASSPDDSPTQPQHF. The CDR3 DNA reads as TGTGCCAGCTCACCCGACGACAGTCCCACTCAGCCCCAGCATTTT.